This entry lists 32 T cell receptor beta chains sequenced from one sample in a study of blood T cell repertoires in COVID-19. Repertoires were generated with immunoSEQ multiplex PCR, while TCRdb's copy carries only in-frame clones and drops some. The sample contains 200,000 to 300,000 clones, roughly 79% of which appear only once. The material sequenced was peripheral blood. These receptors were obtained from an elderly woman with acute or convalescent COVID-19.

This clone was detected a few times. V is TRBV7-9 and J is TRBJ2-3, with 12 bases lining up with TRBD2. V dropped 3 bases and J dropped 5; count of bases not matched to a gene: 15. In germline, CDR1 is SEHNR, CDR2 FQNEAQ (reference sequence). The CDR3 covers 19 residues. Here the CDR3 reads CASSFPSLSRTSGIDTQYF. CDR3 DNA sequence: TGTGCCAGCAGCTTTCCTTCTTTGAGCCGGACTAGCGGGATAGATACGCAGTATTTT. The full variable domain, with the rest looked up from reference TRBV7-9 and TRBJ2-3, is DTGVSQNPRHKITKRGQNVTFRCDPISEHNRLYWYRQTLGQGPEFLTYFQNEAQLEKSRLLSDRFSAERPKGSFSTLEIQRTEQGDSAMYLCASSFPSLSRTSGIDTQYFGPGTRLTVL.

V and J are TRBV15 and TRBJ2-3; unclear D gene. CDR1 and CDR2 from the germline V gene are LNHNV and YYDKDF (reference sequence). The CDR3 has 16 amino acids. V was shortened by 5 bases and J by 0 bases, with 15 bases between the two germline ends. The DNA of the CDR3 is TGTGCCACCAGCGCTCAGTTAGCCGCCAGCACAGATACGCAGTATTTT. Its protein is CATSAQLAASTDTQYF.

The chain employs TRBV21-1 and TRBJ2-7; TRBD1 is taken as the D call from the table, unchecked against the DNA. TRBV21-1 is shown as a pseudogene. The CDR3 has 12 amino acids. Here the CDR3 reads CATRDRALEQYF. The CDR3 DNA reads TGTGCCACCCGGGACAGGGCCTTGGAGCAGTACTTC.

V gene TRBV7-9 combines with J gene TRBJ2-3, with D possibly matching TRBD2 (7 bases). This CDR3 spans 14 amino acids. V gave up 5 bases and J gave up 5 bases, with 14 bases separating them. CDR1 is SEHNR, CDR2 FQNEAQ, per germline (reference sequence). The CDR3 coding sequence is TGTGCCAGCAGCCGGAGGGAGGGACAAGATACGCAGTATTTT. It is translated as CASSRREGQDTQYF.

CDR3 coding DNA: TGTGCCAGCAGCCAAAAGGGGGGGACTAGCGGCAGCAGAACCACAGATACGCAGTATTTT. This gives the protein CASSQKGGTSGSRTTDTQYF. This chain uses TRBV4-2 with TRBJ2-3; 11 nucleotides align to TRBD2. The V gene's germline CDR1 is LGHNA and CDR2 YNFKEQ. V dropped 2 bases and J dropped 2; count of bases not matched to a gene: 15. This CDR3 spans 20 amino acids.

The sample holds one count of this clone. The chain couples TRBV5-1 to TRBJ1-1; no definite D call. The CDR3 consists of 16 residues. Germline V gene sequence: CDR1 SGHRS, CDR2 YFSETQ. Trimming removed 0 bases from V and 1 base from J, with 13 bases in between. The CDR3 region is CASSLAPVAGNTEAFF. The CDR3 DNA reads as TGCGCCAGCAGCTTGGCTCCCGTCGCAGGGAACACTGAAGCTTTCTTT.

This chain links TRBV6-2 or TRBV6-3 with TRBJ1-5, with 10 bases fitting TRBD1. The CDR3 consists of 15 residues. Germline-derived CDR1 and CDR2 are MNHEY and SVGEGT. The junction had 2 bases not matched to a gene; V was cut back by 2 bases and J by 4 bases. The CDR3 DNA sequence: TGTGCCAGCAGTTACACGGGACAGGGGAATCAGCCCCAGCATTTT. It yields the protein CASSYTGQGNQPQHF.

The CDR3 nucleotides are TGTGCCAGCAGCGTAGGTGAACTAGCTCACTACGAGCAGTACTTC. As protein: CASSVGELAHYEQYF. V is TRBV9 and J is TRBJ2-7; D is perhaps TRBD2 (6 bases). Germline assignment: CDR1 SGDLS and CDR2 YYNGEE. The V end was cut by 0 bases, the J end by 3 bases, with 13 bases between. This CDR3 spans 15 amino acids.

J is TRBJ2-7 and V is TRBV10-3, with D possibly matching TRBD2 (6 bases). The CDR3 has 16 amino acids. Looked up from germline, CDR1 is ENHRY and CDR2 is SYGVKD. V lost 3 bases, J lost 0 bases, and 15 bases lay in between. The CDR3 loop reads CAISDPGTFSSYEQYF. The CDR3 DNA reads TGTGCCATCAGTGATCCCGGGACTTTCAGCTCCTACGAGCAGTACTTC.

The chain links TRBV3-1 (or the pseudogene TRBV3-2) to TRBJ1-2, with 8 bases lining up with TRBD1. The junction had 8 bases not matched to a gene; V was cut back by 0 bases and J by 5 bases. Germline values: CDR1 LGHDT, CDR2 YNNKEL (reference sequence). This CDR3 spans 16 amino acids. The CDR3 nucleotides read TGTGCCAGCAGCCAAGATAGGACAGGGAATTTGTATGGCTACACCTTC. It yields the protein CASSQDRTGNLYGYTF.

V gene TRBV5-6 combines with J gene TRBJ2-7; 8 bases fit TRBD1. Germline values: CDR1 SGHDT, CDR2 YYEEEE. The CDR3 has 15 residues. Trimming cost V 0 bases and J 7 bases; bases outside gene matches: 9. The CDR3 here is CASSLDRTGQSEQYF. In DNA form, the CDR3 reads TGTGCCAGCAGCTTGGACCGGACAGGGCAGAGTGAGCAGTACTTC.

The chain joins TRBV5-1 to TRBJ1-4; 7 nucleotides align to TRBD1. CDR3 length: 16 amino acids. CDR1 is SGHRS, CDR2 YFSETQ, per germline. The J segment lost 1 base and the V segment lost 1 base, leaving 4 bases of the junction unmatched. CDR3 loop: CASSLSGGQTNEKLFF. The DNA for the CDR3 is TGCGCCAGCAGCTTGTCAGGGGGGCAAACTAATGAAAAACTGTTTTTT. The full variable domain, with the rest looked up from reference TRBV5-1 and TRBJ1-4, is KAGVTQTPRYLIKTRGQQVTLSCSPISGHRSVSWYQQTPGQGLQFLFEYFSETQRNKGNFPGRFSGRQFSNSRSEMNVSTLELGDSALYLCASSLSGGQTNEKLFFGSGTQLSVL.

This chain links TRBV7-3 with TRBJ1-2, with TRBD1 matching over 9 bases. This CDR3 contains 15 residues. J lost 7 bases, V lost 7 bases, and 13 bases had no gene match. CDR1 and CDR2 (germline): SGHTA, FQGTGA. CDR3 bases: TGTGCCAGCACCCAATCACGGGACAGGGTTTCTGGCTACACCTTC. It translates to CASTQSRDRVSGYTF.

The chain is built from TRBV28 and TRBJ1-3; D unresolved. CDR1 and CDR2 from the germline V gene are MDHEN and SYDVKM. The CDR3 totals 16 residues. The V end was cut by 6 bases, the J end by 4 bases, with 19 bases between. This CDR3 reads CASSLNIGVGGNTIYF. The CDR3, as DNA: TGTGCCAGCAGCCTCAATATCGGGGTGGGAGGAAACACCATATATTTT.

This clone was observed once. The V and J genes are TRBV29-1 and TRBJ2-1; 7 bases fit TRBD2. The CDR3 is 14 amino acids. Germline CDR1 SQVTM, CDR2 ANQGSEA. V dropped 6 bases and J dropped 4; count of bases not matched to a gene: 9. The CDR3 bases are TGCAGCGTCTATGATGCGGGGGATTACAATGAGCAGTTCTTC. The encoded protein is CSVYDAGDYNEQFF.

J is TRBJ2-7 and V is TRBV27; 8 nucleotides agree with TRBD1. CDR3 length: 13 residues. Germline CDR1 reads MNHEY; CDR2 reads SMNVEV (reference sequence). V trimming: 5 bases; J trimming: 1 base; junction bases outside the gene matches: 1. CDR3 in DNA: TGTGCCAGCAGTCGACAGGGGTCCTACGAGCAGTACTTC. Translation gives CASSRQGSYEQYF.

The chain carries TRBV5-1 and TRBJ1-1; 8 bases fit TRBD1. After removal of 5 bases from V and 0 bases from J, the junction contained 6 bases not matched to a gene. The CDR3 spans 15 residues. Per the germline V gene, CDR1 is SGHRS and CDR2 is YFSETQ. Written as DNA, the CDR3 is TGCGCCAGCAGACAGGGGGTAGAGTTGAACACTGAAGCTTTCTTT. It yields the protein CASRQGVELNTEAFF.

This rearrangement joins TRBV3-1 (or the pseudogene TRBV3-2) to TRBJ1-1, with TRBD1 identical over 9 bases. J was trimmed by 1 base and V by 6 bases; bases with no gene match: 9. Germline V gives CDR1 LGHDT, CDR2 YNNKEL (reference sequence). CDR3 length: 16 amino acids. Here the CDR3 reads CASRLETGGANTEAFF. As DNA, the CDR3 is TGTGCCAGCAGACTAGAAACAGGGGGCGCGAACACTGAAGCTTTCTTT.

This clone was recorded only once. The rearrangement links TRBV18 to TRBJ1-1; D unclear. CDR1 is KGHSH and CDR2 is LQKENI in the germline V gene. CDR3 size: 13 residues. Trimming took 5 bases from V and 0 from J, leaving 7 bases between them. This CDR3 reads CASSEGLNTEAFF. The DNA of the CDR3 is TGTGCCAGCTCAGAGGGCTTGAACACTGAAGCTTTCTTT.

This chain links TRBV6-5 with TRBJ2-1; 8 bases match TRBD1. V lost 6 bases, J lost 4 bases, and 5 bases stayed unmatched. Germline V gene sequence: CDR1 MNHEY, CDR2 SVGAGI. The CDR3 loop spans 14 amino acids. CDR3 nucleotides: TGTGCCAGCAGGAGCCGGGACAGGTACAATGAGCAGTTCTTC. This gives the protein CASRSRDRYNEQFF.

The rearrangement links TRBV18 to TRBJ2-2; D gene ambiguous. Trimming cost V 3 bases and J 2 bases, with 13 bases left between them. The CDR3 length is 16 residues. Germline CDR1 KGHSH, CDR2 LQKENI. The CDR3 sequence is CASSPSLSLNTGELFF. CDR3 DNA sequence: TGTGCCAGCTCACCGAGCCTTTCCCTCAACACCGGGGAGCTGTTTTTT.

CDR3 coding DNA: TGCGCCAGCAGCGTCGGGTCCGGGGAAAAACTGTTTTTT. Translated, it gives CASSVGSGEKLFF. The gene calls are TRBV5-1 and TRBJ1-4; unclear D gene. Germline loops: CDR1 SGHRS, CDR2 YFSETQ. The CDR3 length is 13 residues. Between the trimmed V and J ends, which lost 4 bases and 8 bases, there was a span of 12 bases.

The chain couples TRBV7-2 to TRBJ2-3, with 11 bases matching TRBD2. The CDR3 runs 17 residues. Losses at the gene ends were 5 bases for V and 0 bases for J; bases not matched to a gene: 7. Looked up from germline, CDR1 is SGHTA and CDR2 is FQGNSA. As DNA, the CDR3 is TGTGCCAGCAGCCCCAGACTAGCGGGACTGAGCACAGATACGCAGTATTTT. This gives the protein CASSPRLAGLSTDTQYF.

This chain links TRBV9 with TRBJ2-3, with a possible D match to TRBD2 (7 bases). Trimming took 3 bases from V and 5 from J, leaving 16 bases between them. CDR1 is SGDLS, CDR2 YYNGEE, per germline. This CDR3 comprises 15 residues. The CDR3 protein is CASSAAGARGDTQYF. The DNA of the CDR3 is TGTGCCAGCAGCGCCGCGGGGGCCCGCGGAGATACGCAGTATTTT.

This chain connects TRBV19 to TRBJ2-7; D is perhaps TRBD2 (5 bases). Germline CDR1 LNHDA, CDR2 SQIVND (reference sequence). The CDR3 covers 14 residues. V was trimmed by 5 bases and J by 7 bases, leaving 18 bases between them. The DNA of the CDR3 is TGTGCCAGTAGTGCCGGACGGGCCCGCGGGGAGCAGTACTTC. Its translation: CASSAGRARGEQYF.

This chain connects TRBV6-2 or TRBV6-3 to TRBJ1-2, with 8 bases aligning to TRBD1. Germline CDR1 is MNHEY and CDR2 is SVGEGT. Trimming removed 6 bases from V and 3 bases from J; junction bases left unmatched: 6. CDR3 length: 14 residues. DNA of the CDR3: TGTGCCAGCAGCCACAGGGGGATAGACTATGGCTACACCTTC. Protein product: CASSHRGIDYGYTF.

This chain joins TRBV15 and TRBJ1-2, with TRBD1 as a possible D gene (5 bases). V lost 2 bases and J 7 bases, leaving 20 bases between the germline ends. The CDR3 is 16 amino acids. Germline values: CDR1 LNHNV, CDR2 YYDKDF (reference sequence). CDR3: CATSRKGRTPIPGYTF. The CDR3 nucleotides are TGTGCCACCAGCAGAAAGGGTCGGACACCCATCCCTGGCTACACCTTC.

This chain joins TRBV12-3 or TRBV12-4 and TRBJ2-7, with TRBD1 identical over 8 bases. The CDR3 has 13 amino acids. V shed 6 bases and J 0 bases; nucleotides not matched to a gene: 1. DNA of the CDR3: TGTGCCAGCAGGGACAGGGTCTCCTACGAGCAGTACTTC. Residues: CASRDRVSYEQYF.

The CDR3 DNA reads as TGTGCCAGCAGCCGGGCCGGGAGGAATCAGCCCCAGCATTTT. Residues: CASSRAGRNQPQHF. This chain uses TRBV6-5 with TRBJ1-5; unclear D gene. Germline CDR1 reads MNHEY; CDR2 reads SVGAGI. Trimming removed 6 bases from V and 4 bases from J, with 13 bases in between. The CDR3 contains 14 residues.

The genes are TRBV5-4 and TRBJ2-3; TRBD1 aligns across 8 bases. The CDR3 has 14 amino acids. The V gene end was trimmed by 4 bases and the J gene end by 7 bases; junction bases not matched to a gene: 8. Germline V CDR1 and CDR2: SGHNT, YYREEE (reference sequence). CDR3 region: CASSRDRGENTQYF. CDR3 nucleotide sequence: TGTGCCAGCAGCCGCGACAGGGGAGAAAATACGCAGTATTTT. Together with reference TRBV5-4 and TRBJ2-3, the CDR3 gives the full variable domain: ETGVTQSPTHLIKTRGQQVTLRCSSQSGHNTVSWYQQALGQGPQFIFQYYREEENGRGNFPPRFSGLQFPNYSSELNVNALELDDSALYLCASSRDRGENTQYFGPGTRLTVL.

V usage is TRBV4-3 and J usage is TRBJ1-4, with a tentative D call TRBD1 (5 bases). Trimming removed 0 bases at V and 0 bases at J, with 11 bases between. The CDR3 length is 17 residues. Germline V gives CDR1 LGHNA, CDR2 YSLEER. The CDR3 reads CASSQDTQAPTNEKLFF. For the CDR3, the DNA is TGCGCCAGCAGCCAAGATACACAGGCCCCAACTAATGAAAAACTGTTTTTT.

The chain has TRBV28 and TRBJ2-3; the D is unclear. Trimming stripped 7 bases from V and 6 bases from J, with 11 bases between. Germline V CDR1 and CDR2: MDHEN, SYDVKM. The CDR3 is 12 amino acids. The CDR3 coding sequence is TGTGCCAGCACTTCAACTGATGATACGCAGTATTTT. The encoded protein is CASTSTDDTQYF.